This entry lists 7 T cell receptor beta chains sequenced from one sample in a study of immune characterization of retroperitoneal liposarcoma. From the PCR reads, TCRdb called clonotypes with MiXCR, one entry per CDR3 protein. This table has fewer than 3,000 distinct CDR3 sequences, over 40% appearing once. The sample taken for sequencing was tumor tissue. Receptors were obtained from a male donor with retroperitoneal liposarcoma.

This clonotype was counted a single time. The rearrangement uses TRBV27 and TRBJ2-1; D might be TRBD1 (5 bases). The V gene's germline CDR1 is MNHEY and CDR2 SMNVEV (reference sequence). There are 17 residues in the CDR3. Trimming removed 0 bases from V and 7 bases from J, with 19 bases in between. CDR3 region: CASSLSLRGPRWNEQFF. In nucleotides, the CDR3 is TGTGCCAGCAGTTTATCGTTAAGGGGCCCCAGGTGGAATGAGCAGTTCTTC.

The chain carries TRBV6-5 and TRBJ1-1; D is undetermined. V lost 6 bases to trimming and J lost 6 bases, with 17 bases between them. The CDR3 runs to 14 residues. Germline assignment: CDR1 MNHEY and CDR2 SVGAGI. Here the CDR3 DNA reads TGTGCCAGCAGCCGCCCGGGCGGGTTGGCTGAAGCTTTCTTT. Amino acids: CASSRPGGLAEAFF.

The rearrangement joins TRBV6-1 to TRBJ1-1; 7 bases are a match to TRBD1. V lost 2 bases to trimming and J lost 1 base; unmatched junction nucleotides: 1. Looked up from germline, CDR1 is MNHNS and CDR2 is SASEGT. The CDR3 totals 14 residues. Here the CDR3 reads CASSESGGNTEAFF. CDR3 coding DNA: TGTGCCAGCAGTGAATCAGGGGGGAACACTGAAGCTTTCTTT.

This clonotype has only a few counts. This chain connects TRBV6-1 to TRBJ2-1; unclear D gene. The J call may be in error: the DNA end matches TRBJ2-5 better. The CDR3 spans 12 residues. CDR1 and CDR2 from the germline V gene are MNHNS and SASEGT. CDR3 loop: CASSEARETQYF. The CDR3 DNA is TGTGCCAGCAGTGAAGCGCGAGAGACCCAGTACTTC.

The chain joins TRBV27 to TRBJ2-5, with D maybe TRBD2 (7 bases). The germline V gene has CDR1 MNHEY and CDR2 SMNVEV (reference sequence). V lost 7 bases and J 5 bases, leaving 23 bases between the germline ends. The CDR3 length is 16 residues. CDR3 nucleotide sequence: TGTGCCAGCACCACTCAAGAACAGGGAGGGGGGGAGACCCAGTACTTC. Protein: CASTTQEQGGGETQYF.

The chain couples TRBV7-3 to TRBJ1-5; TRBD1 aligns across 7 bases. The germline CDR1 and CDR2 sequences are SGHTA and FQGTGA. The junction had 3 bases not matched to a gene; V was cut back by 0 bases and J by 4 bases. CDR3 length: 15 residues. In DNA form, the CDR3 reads TGTGCCAGCAGCTTAACAACGACAGGGAATCAGCCCCAGCATTTT. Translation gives CASSLTTTGNQPQHF.

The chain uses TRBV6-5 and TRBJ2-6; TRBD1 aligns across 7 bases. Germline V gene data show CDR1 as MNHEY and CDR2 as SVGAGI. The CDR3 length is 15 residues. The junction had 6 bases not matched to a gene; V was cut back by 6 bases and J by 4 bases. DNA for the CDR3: TGTGCCAGCAGGTACAGGGGCGCCGGGGCCAACGTCCTGACTTTC. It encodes CASRYRGAGANVLTF.